Each of the 20 T cell receptor beta chains below was sequenced from the same sample in a study of T cell clonality in common variable immunodeficiency. Profiling relied on immunoSEQ multiplex PCR, and the TCRdb table lists in-frame clones only, not all of them. Its table records 15,000 to 16,000 clones. Antigen specificity for these receptors is unknown. Whole-study findings and limits: Fewer deletions and N-nucleotide insertions were reportedly seen in common variable immunodeficiency TCR beta sequences.

Sequencing input: peripheral blood mononuclear cells. The receptors derive from a human donor with common variable immunodeficiency.

Comments on this clone: Read data end 3 residues before the CDR3 end; the end is taken from the germline J gene. The V and J genes are TRBV10-2 and TRBJ1-1, with 7 bases aligning to TRBD1. CDR3 length: 16 amino acids. CDR1 WSHSY and CDR2 SAAADI come from the germline V gene. Losses at the gene ends were 4 bases for V and 5 bases for J; bases not matched to a gene: 13. The CDR3 loop reads CASSGDRDLGRTEAFF. CDR3 DNA (partial): TGCGCCAGCAGTGGAGACAGGGACTTGGGGCGGACTGAA.

Comments on this clone: Read sequence stops 3 residues before the CDR3 end, and the germline J gene provides the missing end. The chain links TRBV29-1 to TRBJ1-1; 7 bases map to TRBD1. This CDR3 comprises 13 residues. V gave up 7 bases and J gave up 5 bases; unmatched junction bases: 10. In germline, CDR1 is SQVTM, CDR2 ANQGSEA. CDR3 region: CSGLHRGETEAFF. The covered CDR3 bases are TGCAGCGGCCTCCACAGGGGAGAAACTGAA.

Of note for this clone: The CDR3 end falls 3 residues outside the read, so it is completed with the germline J gene. The V and J genes are TRBV6-1 and TRBJ2-3; TRBD2 matches 10 bases. The germline CDR1 and CDR2 sequences are MNHNS and SASEGT. The J segment lost 1 base and the V segment lost 6 bases, leaving 7 bases of the junction unmatched. The CDR3 runs 16 residues. The chain's CDR3 is CASRELAGFRTDTQYF. The sequenced part of the CDR3 DNA is TGTGCCAGCAGAGAACTAGCGGGATTCCGCACAGATACG.

Note on this clone: The read is 3 residues too short to cover the CDR3 end, so that end is filled in from the germline J gene. This rearrangement joins TRBV5-1 to TRBJ1-3; D may be TRBD1 (5 bases). Germline assignment: CDR1 SGHRS and CDR2 YFSETQ. V gave up 0 bases and J gave up 2 bases, with 6 bases separating them. The CDR3 is made up of 14 amino acids. The CDR3 DNA, read in part, is TGCGCCAGCAGCTTGGGGGGCCCTGGAAACACC. It codes for CASSLGGPGNT. The CDR3 in its entirety is CASSLGGPGNTIYF.

In regard to this clone: The read ends 3 residues early relative to the CDR3; the germline J gene fills the gap. This sequence joins TRBV2 and TRBJ2-5, with 13 bases fitting TRBD2. CDR1 is SNHLY, CDR2 FYNNEI, per germline. J gave up 5 bases and V 7 bases, and 10 bases lay outside the gene matches. This CDR3 contains 16 residues. The covered CDR3 bases are TGTGCCAGCACGGGACTAGCGGGACAAGGGGGCGAGACC. Protein product: CASTGLAGQGGET. The whole CDR3 is CASTGLAGQGGETQYF.

A note on this clone: The read finishes 3 residues shy of the CDR3 end, and the germline J gene is used to complete it. The chain links TRBV5-1 to TRBJ2-7; the D gene is possibly TRBD2 (7 bases). The CDR3 runs 14 residues. V dropped 0 bases and J dropped 3 bases, with 10 bases sitting between them. The germline V gene encodes CDR1 SGHRS and CDR2 YFSETQ. CDR3 residues: CASSLDGGLYEQYF. The CDR3 bases that were read are TGCGCCAGCAGCTTGGACGGGGGGCTCTACGAG.

On this clone: The CDR3 end falls 3 residues outside the read, so it is completed with the germline J gene. The genes are TRBV6-2 or TRBV6-3 and TRBJ2-1; perhaps TRBD1 as D (5 bases). V lost 5 bases to trimming and J lost 8 bases, with 16 bases between them. Germline loops: CDR1 MNHEY, CDR2 SVGEGT. The CDR3 is made up of 14 amino acids. This CDR3 is CASSKNDRPYEQFF. CDR3 DNA (partial): TGTGCCAGCAGTAAGAACGACAGACCCTATGAG.

A remark on this clone: The read ends 3 residues before the CDR3 terminus; that terminus is restored from the germline J gene. The chain carries TRBV13 and TRBJ2-5; 10 nucleotides line up with TRBD1. The CDR3 sequence is 16 residues long. V shed 0 bases and J 2 bases; nucleotides not matched to a gene: 3. CDR1 is PRHDT, CDR2 FYEKMQ, per germline (reference sequence). The chain's CDR3 is CASSLGWTGGQETQYF. The sequenced part of the CDR3 DNA is TGTGCCAGCAGCTTAGGATGGACAGGGGGACAAGAGACC. The full variable domain, its missing parts supplied by reference TRBV13 and TRBJ2-5, is AAGVIQSPRHLIKEKRETATLKCYPIPRHDTVYWYQQGPGQDPQFLISFYEKMQSDKGSIPDRFSAQQFSDYHSELNMSSLELGDSALYFCASSLGWTGGQETQYFGPGTRLLVL.

Turning to this clone: The read gets to within 3 residues of the CDR3 end, and the germline J gene fills in the rest. V is TRBV7-2 and J is TRBJ2-2, with D possibly being TRBD1 (6 bases). The germline V and J ends were trimmed by 3 bases and 0 bases, with 8 bases remaining between them. This CDR3 is built from 15 residues. Germline loops: CDR1 SGHTA, CDR2 FQGNSA. The covered CDR3 bases are TGTGCCAGCAGCTTGACAGGCGCGAACACCGGGGAG. Residues: CASSLTGANTGE. The full CDR3 protein reads CASSLTGANTGELFF. Variable domain in full (rest from reference TRBV7-2 and TRBJ2-2): GAGVSQSPSNKVTEKGKDVELRCDPISGHTALYWYRQSLGQGLEFLIYFQGNSAPDKSGLPSDRFSAERTGGSVSTLTIQRTQQEDSAVYLCASSLTGANTGELFFGEGSRLTVL.

A word on this clone: The read ends 3 residues shy of where the CDR3 ends; the end is completed using the germline J gene. The V call is TRBV20-1, the J call TRBJ2-2, with 8 positions matching TRBD1. The CDR3 covers 14 residues. CDR1 and CDR2 (germline): DFQATT, SNEGSKA (reference sequence). The J segment lost 1 base and the V segment lost 4 bases, leaving 2 bases of the junction unmatched. CDR3 DNA (partial): TGCAGTGCTATGGGACAGGTGAACACCGGGGAG. Encoded protein: CSAMGQVNTGE. The entire CDR3 reads CSAMGQVNTGELFF.

Note on this clone: The DNA ends 3 residues before the CDR3 does, and the rest of the CDR3 is filled in from the germline J gene. V usage is TRBV19 and J usage is TRBJ2-5; 10 nucleotides agree with TRBD2. Germline trimming cut 7 bases from V and 5 bases from J; bases unmatched to any gene: 10. This CDR3 spans 15 amino acids. The germline CDR1 and CDR2 sequences are LNHDA and SQIVND (reference sequence). CDR3 DNA (partial): TGTGCCAGTAAGATAAGCGGGGGGGGACTTGAGACC. The encoded protein is CASKISGGGLET. The full CDR3 reads CASKISGGGLETQYF. Full variable domain (rest looked up from reference TRBV19 and TRBJ2-5): DGGITQSPKYLFRKEGQNVTLSCEQNLNHDAMYWYRQDPGQGLRLIYYSQIVNDFQKGDIAEGYSVSREKKESFPLTVTSAQKNPTAFYLCASKISGGGLETQYFGPGTRLLVL.

A remark on this clone: The read ends 3 residues early relative to the CDR3; the germline J gene fills the gap. The rearrangement links TRBV20-1 to TRBJ2-1; D remains ambiguous. The CDR3 sequence is 11 residues long. Deletions cut 3 bases from V and 7 bases from J, with 7 bases between. Germline V gene lookup returns CDR1 DFQATT and CDR2 SNEGSKA (reference sequence). The CDR3 DNA, read in part, is TGCAGTGCTAGTAGTTGGAATGAG. Its translation is CSASSWNE. The CDR3 as a whole reads CSASSWNEQFF.

Its frequency marks this clone as medium-sized. Coverage ceases 3 residues before the CDR3 finishes, and the germline J gene fills in the end. The genes are TRBV19 and TRBJ1-2, with 7 nucleotides matching TRBD1. The germline CDR1 and CDR2 sequences are LNHDA and SQIVND (reference sequence). With V trimmed by 6 bases and J by 1 base, 8 bases remained unmatched. There are 15 residues in the CDR3. The CDR3 bases that were read are TGTGCCAGTAGAGATACAGGGGCGGGTAACTATGGC. Residues: CASRDTGAGNYG. The CDR3 in full is CASRDTGAGNYGYTF. The whole variable domain, filled in from reference TRBV19 and TRBJ1-2, reads DGGITQSPKYLFRKEGQNVTLSCEQNLNHDAMYWYRQDPGQGLRLIYYSQIVNDFQKGDIAEGYSVSREKKESFPLTVTSAQKNPTAFYLCASRDTGAGNYGYTFGSGTRLTVV.

This CDR3 is CSAISGNEQFF. The covered CDR3 bases are TGCAGTGCTATAAGCGGGAATGAG. The genes are TRBV20-1 and TRBJ2-1; tentatively, D is TRBD2 (6 bases). Sequencing ends 3 residues short of the CDR3 end; the germline J gene provides the rest. The V gene's germline CDR1 is DFQATT and CDR2 SNEGSKA (reference sequence). The CDR3 loop spans 11 amino acids. Trimming shortened V by 4 bases and J by 7 bases, and 8 bases separated the two germline ends.

Of note for this clone: Coverage ceases 3 residues before the CDR3 finishes, and the germline J gene fills in the end. The genes are TRBV18 and TRBJ2-6, with D tentatively TRBD1 (5 bases). Per germline, CDR1 KGHSH and CDR2 LQKENI. V lost 1 base to trimming and J lost 0 bases, with 19 bases between them. The CDR3 sequence is 20 residues long. The CDR3 DNA, read in part, is TGTGCCAGCTCACCACGGTACGACAGAAGGTTGGTCTCTGGGGCCAACGTC. It is translated as CASSPRYDRRLVSGANV. The whole CDR3 sequence is CASSPRYDRRLVSGANVLTF.

Comments on this clone: The CDR3 extends 3 residues past the end of the read, so its final part is completed from the germline J gene. V gene TRBV6-4 combines with J gene TRBJ2-3; possibly TRBD1 for D (5 bases). This CDR3 has 15 amino acids. V was cut by 4 bases and J by 0 bases, with 11 bases left in between. Germline assignment: CDR1 MRHNA and CDR2 SNTAGT. The CDR3: CASSGTGLSTDTQYF. CDR3 DNA, as far as it was read: TGTGCCAGCAGTGGAACAGGCCTTAGCACAGATACG.

As concerns this clone: The read terminates 3 residues ahead of where the CDR3 ends, so the germline J gene completes it. V is TRBV18 and J is TRBJ2-7; D is perhaps TRBD1 (6 bases). The germline gives CDR1 KGHSH, CDR2 LQKENI. Between the trimmed V and J ends, which lost 8 bases and 2 bases, there was a span of 13 bases. The CDR3 has 13 amino acids. The sequenced CDR3 bases are TGTGCCAGCACCCCAGGGGCGCCCTACGAG. Protein product: CASTPGAPYE. The CDR3 in full is CASTPGAPYEQYF.

The sequenced part of the CDR3 DNA is TGTGCCAGCTCACCGGACAGCTACGAG. Translation gives CASSPDSYE. The full CDR3 sequence reads CASSPDSYEQYF. The chain joins TRBV18 to TRBJ2-7, with D perhaps matching TRBD1 (6 bases). The sequenced fragment ends 3 residues before the CDR3 boundary, so the rest is inferred from the germline J gene. Per germline, CDR1 KGHSH and CDR2 LQKENI. Trimming took off 3 bases at V and 3 bases at J, with 6 bases between the two ends. The CDR3 is 12 amino acids.

Remarks on this clone: The read stops 3 residues short of the end of the CDR3; the missing end is completed from the germline J gene. V is TRBV19 and J is TRBJ2-3; weak D call: TRBD1 (6 bases). From germline, CDR1 is LNHDA and CDR2 SQIVND (reference sequence). V lost 4 bases and J lost 3, with 17 bases in between. The CDR3 runs 16 residues. The covered CDR3 bases are TGTGCCAGTAGTAGGAAGCGGTCGAGGGGGACAGATACG. Translated: CASSRKRSRGTDT. The CDR3 reads in full as CASSRKRSRGTDTQYF.

Remarks on this clone: Read coverage stops 3 residues before the CDR3 terminus; the germline J gene supplies the remainder. J is TRBJ2-1 and V is TRBV12-3 or TRBV12-4; 9 nucleotides align to TRBD2. V shed 5 bases and J 9 bases; nucleotides not matched to a gene: 8. CDR3 size: 14 residues. The CDR3 reads CASSPGLAMVEQFF. The CDR3 DNA, read in part, is TGTGCCAGCAGTCCAGGACTAGCGATGGTTGAG.